The rows below give T cell receptor beta chains drawn from one sample of a study of T cell changes during pregnancy in multiple sclerosis. Only in-frame clones appear in the TCRdb table, and some are missing; sequencing was by immunoSEQ multiplex PCR. The profile covers approximately 99,000 clones, with over 75% appearing a single time and approximately 0.8% taken by the ten largest. Specimen: peripheral blood, collected in the second trimester of pregnancy. The receptors were sampled from a female donor in good health, enrolled as a control in a pregnancy study. Each CDR3 is given with its conserved first and last residue. D genes are given only for firm matches. Clone sizes are given selectively: once, few, many, or a class where the clone is expanded.

>TRBJ2-2|TRBV7-9|16|once|TRBD2
TGTGCCAGCAGCTCCGGACTAGCGGGAGGCCCCGGGGAGCTGTTTTTT
CASSSGLAGGPGELFF
>TRBJ2-5|TRBV28|14|NA|NA
TGTGCCAGCGGCGGAGGGTCAGAGGGAGAGACCCAGTACTTC
CASGGGSEGETQYF
>TRBJ1-3|TRBV6-5|15|NA|TRBD1
TGTGCCAGCCTGGGACAGGCCTTCGACGGAAACACCATATATTTT
CASLGQAFDGNTIYF
>TRBJ2-7|TRBV19|13|NA|NA
TGTGCCAGTATCGGGGACAAGTCCTACGAGCAGTACTTC
CASIGDKSYEQYF
>TRBJ2-2|TRBV5-1|16|NA|TRBD1
TGCGCCAGCTGCGAACCGGGACAGAGGAACACCGGGGAGCTGTTTTTT
CASCEPGQRNTGELFF
>TRBJ1-4|TRBV7-9|14|NA|NA
TGTGCCAGCAGCTCCCGCCGGACTAATGAAAAACTGTTTTTT
CASSSRRTNEKLFF
>TRBJ2-3|TRBV5-6|15|NA|TRBD2
TGTGCCAGCAGCTTGGCGGGGGGGGGTACAGATACGCAGTATTTT
CASSLAGGGTDTQYF
>TRBJ2-7|TRBV14|14|NA|NA
TGTGCCAGCAGCCAGTATTTAGACAGCAAGGAGCAGTACTTC
CASSQYLDSKEQYF
>TRBJ1-3|TRBV18|18|NA|NA
TGTGCCAGCTCACCAGTGGCCGTAAAGGGGATGACTGGAAACACCATATATTTT
CASSPVAVKGMTGNTIYF
>TRBJ1-1|TRBV7-8|13|NA|TRBD1
TGTGCCAGCAGCTCGGACAGGGCCCTTGAAGCTTTCTTT
CASSSDRALEAFF
>TRBJ1-1|TRBV28|12|NA|NA
TGTGCCAGCAGTAACAGACGGAATGAAGCTTTCTTT
CASSNRRNEAFF
>TRBJ2-3|TRBV30|15|NA|TRBD2
TGTGCCCTGGGGCCTAGCGGGACCCCCACAGATACGCAGTATTTT
CALGPSGTPTDTQYF
>TRBJ1-1|TRBV11-2|14|NA|NA
TGTGCCAGCAGCTTAGCGGGGGGCCTCACTGAAGCTTTCTTT
CASSLAGGLTEAFF
>TRBJ2-7|TRBV28|14|NA|TRBD2
TGTGCCAGCAGTACCCCCGGACGGGGGGACGAGCAGTACTTC
CASSTPGRGDEQYF
>TRBJ1-6|TRBV6-5|15|NA|TRBD1
TGTGCCAGCAGTTCACCGACAGGGAATAATTCACCCCTCCACTTT
CASSSPTGNNSPLHF
>TRBJ1-6|TRBV18|15|NA|TRBD1
TGTGCCAGCTCACGCGGGACAGCTAATAATTCACCCCTCCACTTT
CASSRGTANNSPLHF
>TRBJ2-1|TRBV18|14|NA|TRBD1
TGTGCCAGCTCAAAACCGGGACAGATATATCTGTGGTTCTTC
CASSKPGQIYLWFF
>TRBJ1-1|TRBV15|15|NA|TRBD1
TGTGCCACCAGCAGAGACCGGGGTAGGGGGCATGAAGCTTTCTTT
CATSRDRGRGHEAFF
>TRBJ2-2|TRBV5-4|13|NA|NA
TGTGCCAGCAGCTCCCAGGGCACCGGGGAGCTGTTTTTT
CASSSQGTGELFF
>TRBJ1-1|TRBV27|16|once|TRBD1
TGTGCCAGCAGTGACCTGGGACAGGGGACTGTAGCTGAAGCTTTCTTT
CASSDLGQGTVAEAFF
>TRBJ1-1|TRBV18|19|NA|TRBD1
TGTGCCAGCACGCGTCAGCTTACTGGCAGGGGGCAGGAGAACACTGAAGCTTTCTTT
CASTRQLTGRGQENTEAFF
>TRBJ1-2|TRBV7-2|15|NA|TRBD1
TGTGCCAGCAGCCCGGGACAGGCGCGCCTAGGGGGCTACACCTTC
CASSPGQARLGGYTF
>TRBJ1-6|TRBV5-1|15|NA|TRBD1
TGCGCCAGCAGCTTGGTGACAGGGAGGAATTCACCCCTCCACTTT
CASSLVTGRNSPLHF
>TRBJ1-1|TRBV7-9|18|NA|TRBD1
TGTGCCAGCAGCCCGGGACAGGGGGTTAAAAATAAGGACACTGAAGCTTTCTTT
CASSPGQGVKNKDTEAFF
>TRBJ2-3|TRBV2|16|NA|NA
TGTGCCAGCAGTCCAGGGGTTTTGATTAGCACAGATACGCAGTATTTT
CASSPGVLISTDTQYF
>TRBJ2-3|TRBV10-3|14|NA|TRBD1
TGTGCCATCAGTGCCGGGACAGACACAGATACGCAGTATTTT
CAISAGTDTDTQYF
>TRBJ2-7|TRBV27|14|NA|NA
TGTGCCAGCAGTTTAGGGCTGAACTCCTACGAGCAGTACTTC
CASSLGLNSYEQYF
>TRBJ2-7|TRBV28|15|NA|TRBD2
TGTGCCAGCAGTCACTTTAGCGGGAGGTACTACGAGCAGTACTTC
CASSHFSGRYYEQYF
>TRBJ2-1|TRBV5-1|15|NA|TRBD2
TGCGCCAGCAGTCCTCCAGCGGGGGCGTACAATGAGCAGTTCTTC
CASSPPAGAYNEQFF
>TRBJ2-3|TRBV2|11|NA|NA
TGTGCCAGCAGCCCGAAAAGTAGCCAGTATTTT
CASSPKSSQYF
>TRBJ2-2|TRBV6-5|13|once|NA
TGTGCGAGCACCGGGGCGAACACCGGGGAGCTGTTTTTT
CASTGANTGELFF
>TRBJ2-7|TRBV11-2|15|NA|TRBD2
TGTGCCAGCAGCCCGGGACTAGCGGGACCTTACGAGCAGTACTTC
CASSPGLAGPYEQYF
>TRBJ1-2|TRBV10-2|14|once|TRBD1
TGCGCCAGCAGTGCAGACAGGGCGCTCTATGGCTACACCTTC
CASSADRALYGYTF
>TRBJ2-1|TRBV27|13|NA|TRBD1
TGTGCCAGCAGTTCCGCGACAGGGGGCGGACAGTTCTTC
CASSSATGGGQFF
>TRBJ2-7|TRBV2|14|NA|TRBD2
TGTGCCAGCAGCGGGGGTCGGCTAGCGGGCGAGCAGTACTTC
CASSGGRLAGEQYF
>TRBJ1-5|TRBV6-5|13|NA|TRBD1
TGTGCCAGCCAGACAGGGATCGAGCAGCCCCAGCATTTT
CASQTGIEQPQHF
>TRBJ2-7|TRBV5-6|14|NA|NA
TGTGCCAGCAGCTTGACACAGGAATACTACGAGCAGTACTTC
CASSLTQEYYEQYF
>TRBJ1-1|TRBV7-2|15|NA|TRBD1
TGTGCCAGCAGCTTAGGTTGGCAGGGGGTGGTTGTAGCTTTCTTT
CASSLGWQGVVVAFF
>TRBJ2-1|TRBV25-1|18|NA|TRBD1
TGTGCCAGCAGTGGGAGACAGGGTACATCTCGCTCCTACAATGAGCAGTTCTTC
CASSGRQGTSRSYNEQFF
>TRBJ2-2|TRBV7-2|16|NA|TRBD2
TGTGCCAGCAGCCCCAATTGGCAAGCGGGGACCGGGGAGCTGTTTTTT
CASSPNWQAGTGELFF
>TRBJ2-1|TRBV7-9|15|NA|TRBD2
TGTGCCAGCAGCCCGGGACTAGCGGGAGGGGATGAGCAGTTCTTC
CASSPGLAGGDEQFF
>TRBJ1-2|TRBV5-1|14|NA|NA
TGCGCCAGCAGCTTGGACAGGACTAACTATGGCTACACCTTC
CASSLDRTNYGYTF
>TRBJ1-4|TRBV6-1|15|once|TRBD1
TGTGCCAGCAGTAAGCTATCAGGGGGGTCAGAAAAACTGTTTTTT
CASSKLSGGSEKLFF